These 9 T cell receptor beta chains were sequenced from one sample in a study of Ad26.COV2.S vaccination and SARS-CoV-2 variants. Treatment defined: some 20 received Ad26.COV2.S at low or high dose, single or two shots; 5 received placebo; per-sample allocation not given. All samples were drawn on day 63, counting from the first vaccine or placebo injection. Produced via immunoSEQ multiplex PCR; TCRdb's table is partial and in-frame only. The sample comprises 300,000 to 350,000 clones, 70% to 90% of which are singletons, and approximately 2.2% rests with the top ten. The input for sequencing was peripheral blood, taken in a trial of Ad26.COV2.S vaccine versus placebo. The source of these receptors is a person aged 18-65 years who received the Ad26.COV2.S COVID-19 vaccine or a placebo.

V usage is TRBV5-1 and J usage is TRBJ2-7, with D possibly TRBD1 on 6 matching bases. Germline loops: CDR1 SGHRS, CDR2 YFSETQ. There are 15 residues in the CDR3. The V end lost 3 bases, the J end lost 0 bases, and 13 bases lay between the germline ends. The CDR3 region is CASSWGRLSSYEQYF. CDR3 in DNA: TGCGCCAGCAGCTGGGGGCGATTAAGCTCCTACGAGCAGTACTTC.

J is TRBJ1-1 and V is TRBV5-6; D uncertain. There are 14 residues in the CDR3. Germline V CDR1 and CDR2: SGHDT, YYEEEE. V shed 0 bases and J shed 0 bases, with 6 bases lying between them. The CDR3 sequence: CASSLALLNTEAFF. CDR3 in DNA: TGTGCCAGCAGCTTGGCCCTATTGAACACTGAAGCTTTCTTT.

The V gene is TRBV15, the J gene TRBJ2-7, with 9 bases aligning to TRBD2. This CDR3 contains 17 residues. The germline V gene has CDR1 LNHNV and CDR2 YYDKDF (reference sequence). V shed 9 bases and J 3 bases; nucleotides not matched to a gene: 18. CDR3 residues: CATRAGGKGLAGYEQYF. The CDR3 bases are TGTGCCACAAGGGCGGGGGGCAAGGGACTAGCTGGCTACGAGCAGTACTTC.

This chain connects TRBV6-2 or TRBV6-3 to TRBJ2-3, with 9 bases lining up with TRBD1. In germline, CDR1 is MNHEY, CDR2 SVGEGT. CDR3 length: 16 residues. J was trimmed by 1 base and V by 4 bases; bases with no gene match: 6. The CDR3 loop is CASSSARTGGTDTQYF. The CDR3 coding sequence is TGTGCCAGCAGTTCCGCCCGGACAGGGGGCACAGATACGCAGTATTTT.

The chain links TRBV11-2 to TRBJ2-7; D is ambiguous. CDR3 size: 13 residues. Germline V gives CDR1 SGHAT, CDR2 FQNNGV. The germline V and J ends were trimmed by 5 bases and 1 base, with 9 bases remaining between them. The CDR3 DNA sequence: TGTGCCAGCAGCATAAGTCCATCCTACGAGCAGTACTTC. Its translation: CASSISPSYEQYF. Supplemented by reference TRBV11-2 and TRBJ2-7, the full variable domain reads EAGVAQSPRYKIIEKRQSVAFWCNPISGHATLYWYQQILGQGPKLLIQFQNNGVVDDSQLPKDRFSAERLKGVDSTLKIQPAKLEDSAVYLCASSISPSYEQYFGPGTRLTVT.

The rearrangement joins TRBV7-2 to TRBJ1-1; D is unresolved. The V gene's germline CDR1 is SGHTA and CDR2 FQGNSA. V shed 1 base and J shed 2 bases, with 5 bases lying between them. This CDR3 has 13 residues. The CDR3 DNA sequence: TGTGCCAGCAGCTTAGTCCCTAACACTGAAGCTTTCTTT. Protein product: CASSLVPNTEAFF.

This clone was observed once. The chain combines TRBV19 with TRBJ2-4; a possible D gene is TRBD1 (6 bases). V lost 7 bases, J lost 6 bases, and 13 bases lay in between. This CDR3 has 13 residues. Germline CDR1 is LNHDA and CDR2 is SQIVND (reference sequence). CDR3 amino acids: CASTRGYGNIQYF. For the CDR3, the DNA is TGTGCCAGTACCAGGGGTTATGGAAACATTCAGTACTTC.

The chain joins TRBV2 to TRBJ1-6; 12 positions agree with TRBD1. V lost 6 bases, J lost 8 bases, and 11 bases stayed unmatched. Germline lookup yields CDR1 SNHLY and CDR2 FYNNEI. The CDR3 contains 17 residues. CDR3 sequence reads: CASSLGQGAPNHSPLHF. In DNA, the CDR3 is TGTGCCAGCAGCCTGGGACAGGGGGCGCCTAATCATTCACCCCTCCACTTT.

This chain connects TRBV5-1 to TRBJ2-7; 10 nucleotides agree with TRBD2. Losses at the gene ends were 5 bases for V and 6 bases for J; bases not matched to a gene: 2. The CDR3 runs 12 residues. Germline CDR1 and CDR2: SGHRS and YFSETQ. CDR3 sequence (DNA): TGCGCCAGCAGGCTAGCGGGGGTCGAGCAGTACTTC. It is translated as CASRLAGVEQYF.